This entry concerns a single T cell receptor beta chain. Its antigen is as yet unknown. This specimen comes from a study of PD-L1 blockade in urothelial cancer. Study-level background: Reported median T cell count for blood samples was around 150,000.

The trim removed 3 bases at V and 5 bases at J, leaving 0 bases unmatched. The germline V gene encodes CDR1 LNHDA and CDR2 SQIVND (reference sequence). This CDR3 is built from 12 residues. General observations from the study: Tumor-associated blood clones were expanded more by durable-benefit patients at 3 weeks.

Clones were sequenced by immunoSEQ multiplex PCR, and TCRdb holds only the in-frame ones, with some missing. The sample lists 80,000 to 130,000 clones; about 89% were seen once. Sequenced material: PBMCs, taken around atezolizumab (anti-PD-L1) treatment. The chain is built from TRBV19 and TRBJ2-7; 8 bases agree with TRBD1. This receptor was obtained from a woman older than 75 with urothelial cancer. The CDR3 DNA follows: TGTGCCAGTAGTATGACAGGGGACGAGCAGTACTTC. Encoded protein: CASSMTGDEQYF.